The present T cell receptor (beta chain) was sequenced within a study of spatial heterogeneity in lung cancer. Study information: Detection consistently yielded more beta chains than alpha chains. For the average unique TCR and UMI combination, more than 9.5 occurrences appeared in raw reads. Study results and caveats: Circulating ubiquitous expanded tumor TCRs were observed more frequently at resection than at follow-up.

CDR1 is SNHLY and CDR2 is FYNNEI in the germline V gene. V lost 8 bases and J 1 base, leaving 11 bases between the germline ends. The CDR3 is 14 residues long. As to time point: sample taken at primary tumor resection. Tumor, nontumor lung or frozen PBMC supplied whole RNA that was sequenced unsorted. This clonotype was detected many times. Its target is unknown. Unique molecular identifiers, one per molecule, were present on every TCR cDNA molecule. TCRdb passed the 5' RACE reads through MiXCR, listing each CDR3 protein once. The sample includes around 60,000 distinct CDR3 sequences, about 8% of them seen just once.

Here the sequenced sample was PBMCs, taken at surgery. This clonotype was obtained from a female donor with early-stage non-small cell lung cancer. The genes are TRBV2 and TRBJ2-2; a weak D match, TRBD2 (5 bases). The CDR3 region has the DNA TGTGCCAGCGGTGGACTGCAGAACACCGGGGAGCTGTTTTTT. As protein: CASGGLQNTGELFF.